Given below is one T cell receptor beta chain in context. TCRdb's copy holds only in-frame clones and misses some; the assay was immunoSEQ multiplex PCR. The sample lists 130,000 or so clones, over 75% occurring once. This entry is derived from a study of blood T cell repertoires in COVID-19. Across the study: Sources were T cells, B-cell-depleted T cells, or PBMCs; the material itself was cDNA or gDNA.

The junction had 13 bases not matched to a gene; V was cut back by 6 bases and J by 3 bases. Germline CDR1 and CDR2: LGHNA and YNFKEQ. The CDR3 is 17 residues long. The sequenced sample consisted of peripheral blood. The chain employs TRBV4-2 and TRBJ1-4; 7 bases agree with TRBD1. This clonotype was sampled from an older man with active or convalescent COVID-19. DNA of the CDR3: TGTGCCAGCAGGCCTAGCATGACAGGGTTAGCTAATGAAAAACTGTTTTTT. This codes for CASRPSMTGLANEKLFF.